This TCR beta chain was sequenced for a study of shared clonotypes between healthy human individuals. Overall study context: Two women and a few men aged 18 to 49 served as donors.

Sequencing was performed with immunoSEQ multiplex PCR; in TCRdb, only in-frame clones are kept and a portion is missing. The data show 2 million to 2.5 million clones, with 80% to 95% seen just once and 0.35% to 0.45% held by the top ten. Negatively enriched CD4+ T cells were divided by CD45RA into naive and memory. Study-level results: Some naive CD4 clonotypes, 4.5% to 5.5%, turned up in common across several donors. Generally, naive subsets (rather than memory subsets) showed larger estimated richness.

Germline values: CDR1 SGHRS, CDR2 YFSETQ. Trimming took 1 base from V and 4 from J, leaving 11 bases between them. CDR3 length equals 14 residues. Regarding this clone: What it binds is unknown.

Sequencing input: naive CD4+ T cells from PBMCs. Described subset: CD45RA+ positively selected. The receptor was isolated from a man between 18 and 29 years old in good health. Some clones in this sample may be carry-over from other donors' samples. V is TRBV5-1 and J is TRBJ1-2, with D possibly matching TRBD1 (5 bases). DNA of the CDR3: TGCGCCAGCAGCTTGAATCAGGGTAGCTATGGCTACACCTTC. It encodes CASSLNQGSYGYTF.